The 29 T cell receptor beta chains in this list originate from one sample, sequenced in a study of blood T cell repertoires in COVID-19. Produced via immunoSEQ multiplex PCR; TCRdb's table is partial and in-frame only. The sample yields tens of thousands of clones, roughly 90% seen once. What was sequenced was peripheral blood. The receptors stem from a man older than 75 in a cohort sampled during active COVID-19.

This chain uses TRBV6-2 or TRBV6-3 with TRBJ1-1; TRBD1 aligns across 9 bases. Germline V lookup: CDR1 MNHEY, CDR2 SVGEGT. V trimming: 5 bases; J trimming: 3 bases; junction bases outside the gene matches: 10. The CDR3 consists of 16 residues. CDR3 protein: CASSPDRGRLYTEAFF. CDR3 sequence (DNA): TGTGCCAGCAGTCCGGACAGGGGACGTCTGTACACTGAAGCTTTCTTT.

The chain combines TRBV6-2 or TRBV6-3 with TRBJ2-1, with 11 bases fitting TRBD2. The CDR3 is 16 residues long. With 5 bases clipped from V and 0 bases from J, the junction kept 3 bases outside the gene matches. Per germline, CDR1 MNHEY and CDR2 SVGEGT. CDR3: CASSETSGVSYNEQFF. The DNA of the CDR3 is TGTGCCAGCAGTGAGACTAGCGGGGTCTCCTACAATGAGCAGTTCTTC.

This chain links TRBV14 with TRBJ1-1, with TRBD1 identical over 7 bases. CDR3 length equals 14 residues. V was pared by 2 bases and J by 1 base, with 1 base of the junction left unmatched. Germline values: CDR1 SGHDN, CDR2 FVKESK. The DNA for the CDR3 is TGTGCCAGCAGCCAAAACAGGGGGAACACTGAAGCTTTCTTT. Residues: CASSQNRGNTEAFF.

The chain has TRBV6-5 and TRBJ2-7; D unclear. Germline V gene sequence: CDR1 MNHEY, CDR2 SVGAGI. The CDR3 sequence is 15 residues long. Trimming pared 6 bases from V and 0 bases from J, leaving 15 bases between. The CDR3 DNA reads as TGTGCCAGCAGGCTGACTGGCCAGAGCTCCTACGAGCAGTACTTC. Encoded protein: CASRLTGQSSYEQYF.

J is TRBJ2-3 and V is TRBV14, with TRBD2 identical over 10 bases. Germline V gene lookup returns CDR1 SGHDN and CDR2 FVKESK. This CDR3 is built from 14 residues. After removal of 5 bases from V and 4 bases from J, the junction contained 3 bases not matched to a gene. Here the CDR3 DNA reads TGTGCCAGCAGCTCAGGACTAGCGGCAGATACGCAGTATTTT. Protein: CASSSGLAADTQYF.

This clone came up once. The chain links TRBV15 to TRBJ1-1; unclear D gene. From germline, CDR1 is LNHNV and CDR2 YYDKDF (reference sequence). The CDR3 spans 13 residues. Trimming took 3 bases from V and 0 from J, leaving 5 bases between them. The CDR3 region has the DNA TGTGCCACCAGCAGGACTTTGAACACTGAAGCTTTCTTT. Protein sequence: CATSRTLNTEAFF. Together with reference TRBV15 and TRBJ1-1, the CDR3 gives the full variable domain: DAMVIQNPRYQVTQFGKPVTLSCSQTLNHNVMYWYQQKSSQAPKLLFHYYDKDFNNEADTPDNFQSRRPNTSFCFLDIRSPGLGDTAMYLCATSRTLNTEAFFGQGTRLTVV.

The chain combines TRBV6-6 with TRBJ2-5; 7 nucleotides align to TRBD2. The junction had 6 bases not matched to a gene; V was cut back by 0 bases and J by 5 bases. Germline V CDR1 and CDR2: MNHNY, SVGAGI (reference sequence). This CDR3 is 15 amino acids long. The CDR3 coding sequence is TGTGCCAGCAGTTACTCCGGGGCGGGAGTCGAGACCCAGTACTTC. Translating gives CASSYSGAGVETQYF.

The rearrangement uses TRBV11-3 and TRBJ2-3, with D maybe TRBD1 (6 bases). Germline V gene data show CDR1 as SGHNT and CDR2 as YENEEA. The CDR3 sequence is 16 residues long. V was clipped by 5 bases and J by 2 bases, with 17 bases between them. CDR3: CASSAAEDSYTDTQYF. For the CDR3, the DNA is TGTGCCAGCAGCGCAGCCGAGGACAGCTACACAGATACGCAGTATTTT.

This clone was detected once. The gene calls are TRBV3-1 (or the pseudogene TRBV3-2) and TRBJ2-4, with D perhaps matching TRBD1 (5 bases). Germline-derived CDR1 and CDR2 are LGHDT and YNNKEL (reference sequence). The ends were cut back, 4 bases at V and 9 bases at J, with 16 bases in the middle. This CDR3 comprises 14 residues. The CDR3 spells CASSLKDSRAIQYF. The DNA of the CDR3 is TGTGCCAGCAGCCTCAAAGACAGTCGCGCCATTCAGTACTTC.

The rearrangement uses TRBV25-1 and TRBJ2-1; weak D call: TRBD1 (5 bases). The CDR3 length is 15 residues. Germline loops: CDR1 MGHDK, CDR2 SYGVNS. V was shortened by 8 bases and J by 0 bases, with 14 bases between the two germline ends. The CDR3 sequence is CASADTVSSYNEQFF. The CDR3 coding sequence is TGTGCCAGCGCGGACACCGTTTCCTCCTACAATGAGCAGTTCTTC.

The gene calls are TRBV7-8 and TRBJ2-3; TRBD2 matches 8 bases. The germline V gene has CDR1 SGHVS and CDR2 FQNEAQ. V lost 1 base to trimming and J lost 6 bases; unmatched junction nucleotides: 9. CDR3 size: 16 residues. The CDR3 is CASSLDLAGPRDTQYF. The CDR3 DNA sequence: TGTGCCAGCAGCTTAGATCTAGCGGGTCCGAGGGATACGCAGTATTTT.

V and J are TRBV6-6 and TRBJ2-1, with TRBD1 identical over 8 bases. The trim removed 7 bases at V and 2 bases at J, leaving 10 bases unmatched. The CDR3 loop spans 16 amino acids. From germline, CDR1 is MNHNY and CDR2 SVGAGI (reference sequence). The CDR3 region has the DNA TGTGCCAGCACCTACGGGTCAGGGGGCGCCTACAATGAGCAGTTCTTC. As protein: CASTYGSGGAYNEQFF.

This clone was picked up one time. V gene TRBV6-6 combines with J gene TRBJ1-3; 11 bases align to TRBD1. The CDR3 has 15 amino acids. Trimming cost V 4 bases and J 4 bases; bases outside gene matches: 3. CDR1 is MNHNY, CDR2 SVGAGI, per germline (reference sequence). CDR3 amino acids: CASSLRDRGGNTIYF. The CDR3 DNA sequence: TGTGCCAGCAGTTTAAGGGACAGGGGGGGAAACACCATATATTTT.

This chain links TRBV5-1 with TRBJ1-1; the D gene is possibly TRBD1 (6 bases). The germline gives CDR1 SGHRS, CDR2 YFSETQ. The germline V and J ends were trimmed by 0 bases and 8 bases, with 17 bases remaining between them. CDR3 length: 15 amino acids. The CDR3: CASSLARTPGHEAFF. In DNA form, the CDR3 reads TGCGCCAGCAGCTTGGCCCGTACCCCGGGACACGAAGCTTTCTTT.

V is TRBV18 and J is TRBJ2-7; no clear D. The CDR3 runs to 14 residues. The germline CDR1 and CDR2 sequences are KGHSH and LQKENI. Trimming took off 0 bases at V and 1 base at J, with 7 bases between the two ends. In DNA form, the CDR3 reads TGTGCCAGCTCACCACCGGCGGCATCCTACGAGCAGTACTTC. Translating gives CASSPPAASYEQYF.

This chain uses TRBV3-1 (or the pseudogene TRBV3-2) with TRBJ1-1; D perhaps matches TRBD1 (6 bases). Trimming cost V 7 bases and J 8 bases, with 11 bases left between them. This CDR3 is built from 11 residues. From germline, CDR1 is LGHDT and CDR2 YNNKEL (reference sequence). The CDR3, as DNA: TGTGCCAGCACCAGGGGAACCGAAGCTTTCTTT. Its protein is CASTRGTEAFF.

The chain has TRBV19 and TRBJ2-1, with 7 bases fitting TRBD2. The CDR3 consists of 14 residues. Germline loops: CDR1 LNHDA, CDR2 SQIVND (reference sequence). V lost 2 bases and J lost 4; bases outside the gene matches: 2. CDR3 protein: CASSIRGLYNEQFF. CDR3 DNA: TGTGCCAGTAGTATAAGGGGACTATACAATGAGCAGTTCTTC. Complete variable domain (other parts from reference TRBV19 and TRBJ2-1): DGGITQSPKYLFRKEGQNVTLSCEQNLNHDAMYWYRQDPGQGLRLIYYSQIVNDFQKGDIAEGYSVSREKKESFPLTVTSAQKNPTAFYLCASSIRGLYNEQFFGPGTRLTVL.

As to this clone: This sample also contains other DNA sequences that code for the same CDR3. J is TRBJ1-3 and V is TRBV19; D is undetermined. The CDR3 consists of 13 residues. Trimming stripped 7 bases from V and 2 bases from J, with 9 bases between. Germline assignment: CDR1 LNHDA and CDR2 SQIVND (reference sequence). This CDR3 is CASTERTGNTIYF. CDR3 sequence (DNA): TGTGCCAGTACCGAGAGGACTGGAAACACCATATATTTT.

The chain carries TRBV6-4 and TRBJ2-1, with a tentative D call TRBD1 (7 bases). Trimming removed 4 bases at V and 7 bases at J, with 14 bases between. The germline CDR1 and CDR2 sequences are MRHNA and SNTAGT. This CDR3 has 14 residues. The CDR3 loop is CASSVEAGGNEQFF. The CDR3 nucleotides read TGTGCCAGCAGTGTAGAAGCAGGGGGGAATGAGCAGTTCTTC.

The rearrangement uses TRBV27 and TRBJ2-7; 11 bases are a match to TRBD2. The ends lost 5 bases at V and 1 base at J; junction bases unmatched: 4. The CDR3 extends over 15 amino acids. From germline, CDR1 is MNHEY and CDR2 SMNVEV (reference sequence). The CDR3 DNA follows: TGTGCCAGCAGTGGGGGGACTAGCGGATCCTACGAGCAGTACTTC. This encodes CASSGGTSGSYEQYF.

The chain combines TRBV4-1 with TRBJ2-1, with 11 bases matching TRBD1. CDR3 length: 15 residues. V was clipped by 4 bases and J by 3 bases; unmatched bases: 2. The germline gives CDR1 MGHRA, CDR2 YSYEKL. As DNA, the CDR3 is TGCGCCAGCAGCCGGGGACAGGGGGTCTACAATGAGCAGTTCTTC. Encoded protein: CASSRGQGVYNEQFF.

This chain joins TRBV4-1 and TRBJ1-3; 7 nucleotides align to TRBD1. CDR1 and CDR2 (germline): MGHRA, YSYEKL. The CDR3 contains 17 residues. J was trimmed by 0 bases and V by 4 bases; bases with no gene match: 9. The CDR3 coding sequence is TGCGCCAGCAGCCGCCCACACCGGGACAGCTCTGGAAACACCATATATTTT. It encodes CASSRPHRDSSGNTIYF.

The chain recombines TRBV9 with TRBJ2-3; 11 bases line up with TRBD2. Germline CDR1 SGDLS, CDR2 YYNGEE. V lost 0 bases, J lost 4 bases, and 13 bases stayed unmatched. The CDR3 contains 19 residues. The CDR3 loop reads CASSVATGIAGGSPDTQYF. CDR3 DNA sequence: TGTGCCAGCAGCGTAGCTACGGGGATAGCGGGGGGGAGCCCAGATACGCAGTATTTT. The complete variable domain, with remaining parts taken from reference TRBV9 and TRBJ2-3, reads DSGVTQTPKHLITATGQRVTLRCSPRSGDLSVYWYQQSLDQGLQFLIQYYNGEERAKGNILERFSAQQFPDLHSELNLSSLELGDSALYFCASSVATGIAGGSPDTQYFGPGTRLTVL.

The chain combines TRBV6-6 with TRBJ2-1; D perhaps matches TRBD2 (5 bases). V lost 6 bases to trimming and J lost 7 bases, with 13 bases between them. CDR1 is MNHNY, CDR2 SVGAGI, per germline (reference sequence). The CDR3 length is 13 residues. The CDR3 DNA follows: TGTGCCAGCAGACGAACGGGGTCTAATGAGCAGTTCTTC. Translated, it gives CASRRTGSNEQFF.

The chain carries TRBV4-1 and TRBJ2-7, with TRBD1 as a possible D gene (5 bases). CDR3 length: 15 amino acids. Germline CDR1 is MGHRA and CDR2 is YSYEKL. Trimming removed 1 base at V and 4 bases at J, with 14 bases between. CDR3 sequence (DNA): TGCGCCAGCAGCCAAGGACAGACAATAGATTACGAGCAGTACTTC. It is translated as CASSQGQTIDYEQYF.

The rearrangement joins TRBV12-3 or TRBV12-4 to TRBJ1-3; D unresolved. The CDR3 spans 11 residues. Trimming removed 6 bases at V and 7 bases at J, with 7 bases between. For the CDR3, the DNA is TGTGCCAGCAGCACTCGGAACACCATATATTTT. This gives the protein CASSTRNTIYF.

CDR3 region: CASSLGNTIYF. The CDR3 coding sequence is TGTGCCAGCAGCCTGGGAAACACCATATATTTT. V gene TRBV11-2 combines with J gene TRBJ1-3; D not certain. The CDR3 is 11 residues long. V lost 5 bases to trimming and J lost 4 bases, with 3 bases between them. Germline V gives CDR1 SGHAT, CDR2 FQNNGV.

CDR3 loop: CASSRDKNYEQYF. In DNA, the CDR3 is TGCGCCAGCAGTCGGGACAAGAACTACGAGCAGTACTTC. The chain joins TRBV23-1 to TRBJ2-7; D might be TRBD1 (6 bases). TRBV23-1 is classed as an ORF, of uncertain function. V was cut by 4 bases and J by 3 bases, with 10 bases left in between. The CDR3 covers 13 residues.

The chain uses TRBV29-1 and TRBJ1-1, with TRBD1 matching over 7 bases. Germline V CDR1 and CDR2: SQVTM, ANQGSEA. V gave up 7 bases and J gave up 11 bases; unmatched junction bases: 10. The CDR3 runs to 11 residues. Here the CDR3 DNA reads TGCAGCGGAGGAACAGGGGTGGGCGCTTTCTTT. Translated, it gives CSGGTGVGAFF.